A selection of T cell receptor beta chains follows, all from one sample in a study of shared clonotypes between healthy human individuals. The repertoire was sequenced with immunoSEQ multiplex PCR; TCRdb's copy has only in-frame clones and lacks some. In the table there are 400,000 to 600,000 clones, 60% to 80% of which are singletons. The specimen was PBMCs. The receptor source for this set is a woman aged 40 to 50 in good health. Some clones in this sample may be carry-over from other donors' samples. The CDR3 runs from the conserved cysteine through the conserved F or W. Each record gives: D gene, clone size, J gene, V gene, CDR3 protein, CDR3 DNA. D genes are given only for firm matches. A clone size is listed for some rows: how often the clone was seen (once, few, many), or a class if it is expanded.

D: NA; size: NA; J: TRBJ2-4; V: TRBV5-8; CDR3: CASSGGRGEGNIQYF; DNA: TGTGCCAGCAGCGGCGGCAGGGGGGAGGGAAACATTCAGTACTTC
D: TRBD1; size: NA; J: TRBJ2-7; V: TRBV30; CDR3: CAWSLRGLYEQYF; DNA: TGTGCCTGGAGTCTCAGGGGGCTCTACGAGCAGTACTTC
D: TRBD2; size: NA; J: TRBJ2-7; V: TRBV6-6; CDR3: CAKSRLAGVKDEQYF; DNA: TGTGCCAAGAGTAGGCTAGCGGGAGTCAAAGACGAGCAGTACTTC
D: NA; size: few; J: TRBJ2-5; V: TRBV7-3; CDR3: CASSPGPRETQYF; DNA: TGTGCCAGCAGTCCCGGACCTCGGGAGACCCAGTACTTC
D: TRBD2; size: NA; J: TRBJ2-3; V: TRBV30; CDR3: CAWTPGLAGVVDTQYF; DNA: TGTGCCTGGACTCCGGGACTAGCGGGAGTCGTAGATACGCAGTATTTT
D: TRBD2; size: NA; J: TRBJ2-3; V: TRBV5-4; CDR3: CASSLRTSGEDTQYF; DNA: TGTGCCAGCAGCCTGCGGACTAGCGGAGAAGATACGCAGTATTTT
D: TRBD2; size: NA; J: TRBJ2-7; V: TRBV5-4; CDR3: CASSRSGSPYEQYF; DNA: TGTGCCAGCAGCCGCAGCGGGAGTCCCTACGAGCAGTACTTC
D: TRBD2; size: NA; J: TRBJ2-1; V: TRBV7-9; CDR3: CASSLSSGRNEQFF; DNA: TGTGCCAGCAGCTTATCTAGCGGGAGGAATGAGCAGTTCTTC
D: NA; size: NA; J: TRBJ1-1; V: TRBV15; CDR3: CATSRDWDDAEAFF; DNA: TGTGCCACCAGCAGAGATTGGGACGACGCTGAAGCTTTCTTT
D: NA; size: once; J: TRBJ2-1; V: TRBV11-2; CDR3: CASRLGYGEQFF; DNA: TGTGCCAGCAGACTGGGGTACGGTGAGCAGTTCTTC
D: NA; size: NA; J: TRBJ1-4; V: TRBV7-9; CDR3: CASSLSQGREKLFF; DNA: TGTGCCAGCAGCTTATCACAGGGAAGGGAAAAACTGTTTTTT
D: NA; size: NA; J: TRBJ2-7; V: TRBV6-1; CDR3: CASRARGEQYF; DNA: TGTGCCAGCAGGGCTAGGGGCGAGCAGTACTTC
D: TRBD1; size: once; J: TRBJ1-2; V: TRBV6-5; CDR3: CASSYFGRGGYGYTF; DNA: TGTGCCAGCAGTTATTTCGGCAGGGGGGGCTATGGCTACACCTTC
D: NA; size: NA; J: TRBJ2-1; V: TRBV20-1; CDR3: CSARFGNEQFF; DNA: TGCAGTGCTAGGTTCGGCAATGAGCAGTTCTTC
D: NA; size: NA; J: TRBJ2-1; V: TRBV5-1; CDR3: CASSMVGNSYNEQFF; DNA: TGCGCCAGCAGCATGGTGGGGAACTCCTACAATGAGCAGTTCTTC
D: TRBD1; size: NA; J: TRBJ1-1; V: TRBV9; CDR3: CASSRQQGAYTEAFF; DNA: TGTGCCAGCAGCAGACAACAGGGGGCGTACACTGAAGCTTTCTTT